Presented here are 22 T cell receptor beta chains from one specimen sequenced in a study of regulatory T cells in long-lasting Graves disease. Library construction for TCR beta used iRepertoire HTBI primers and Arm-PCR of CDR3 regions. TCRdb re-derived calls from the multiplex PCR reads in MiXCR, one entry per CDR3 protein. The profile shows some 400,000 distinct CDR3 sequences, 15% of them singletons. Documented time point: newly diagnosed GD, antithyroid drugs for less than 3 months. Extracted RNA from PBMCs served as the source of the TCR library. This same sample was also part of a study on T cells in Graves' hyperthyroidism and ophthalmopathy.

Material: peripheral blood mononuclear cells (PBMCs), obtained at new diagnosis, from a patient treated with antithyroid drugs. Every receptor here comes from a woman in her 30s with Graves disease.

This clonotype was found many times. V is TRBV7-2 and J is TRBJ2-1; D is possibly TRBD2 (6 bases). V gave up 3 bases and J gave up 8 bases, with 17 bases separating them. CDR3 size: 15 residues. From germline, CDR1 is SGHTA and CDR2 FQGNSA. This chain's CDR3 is CASSFIVGGLDEQFF. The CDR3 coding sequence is TGTGCCAGCAGCTTTATAGTCGGAGGGCTTGATGAGCAGTTCTTC.

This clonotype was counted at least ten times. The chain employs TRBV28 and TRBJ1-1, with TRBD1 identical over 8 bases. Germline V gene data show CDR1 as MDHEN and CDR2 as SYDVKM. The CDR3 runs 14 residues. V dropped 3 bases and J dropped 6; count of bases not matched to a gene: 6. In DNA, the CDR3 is TGTGCCAGCAGTTTCAGGGGGCGAATCCCTGAAGCTTTCTTT. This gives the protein CASSFRGRIPEAFF. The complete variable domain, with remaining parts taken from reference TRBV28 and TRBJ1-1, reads DVKVTQSSRYLVKRTGEKVFLECVQDMDHENMFWYRQDPGLGLRLIYFSYDVKMKEKGDIPEGYSVSREKKERFSLILESASTNQTSMYLCASSFRGRIPEAFFGQGTRLTVV.

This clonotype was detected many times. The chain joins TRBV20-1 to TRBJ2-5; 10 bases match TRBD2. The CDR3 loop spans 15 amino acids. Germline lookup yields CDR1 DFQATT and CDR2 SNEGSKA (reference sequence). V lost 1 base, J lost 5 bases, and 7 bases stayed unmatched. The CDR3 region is CSARGASGRMETQYF. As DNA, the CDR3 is TGCAGTGCTAGAGGGGCTAGCGGGAGAATGGAGACCCAGTACTTC.

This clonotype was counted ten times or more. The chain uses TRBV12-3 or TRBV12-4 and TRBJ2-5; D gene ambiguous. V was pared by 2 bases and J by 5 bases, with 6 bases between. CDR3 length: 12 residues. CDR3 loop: CASSLRSETQYF. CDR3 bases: TGTGCCAGCAGTTTACGCTCGGAGACCCAGTACTTC.

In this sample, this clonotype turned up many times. This chain's CDR3 is CASSLKVNDEQYF. DNA of the CDR3: TGCGCCAGCAGCTTGAAGGTGAACGACGAGCAGTACTTC. The chain couples TRBV5-1 to TRBJ2-7; the D is unclear. Trimming shortened V by 1 base and J by 5 bases, and 10 bases separated the two germline ends. CDR1 and CDR2 from the germline V gene are SGHRS and YFSETQ. The CDR3 totals 13 residues.

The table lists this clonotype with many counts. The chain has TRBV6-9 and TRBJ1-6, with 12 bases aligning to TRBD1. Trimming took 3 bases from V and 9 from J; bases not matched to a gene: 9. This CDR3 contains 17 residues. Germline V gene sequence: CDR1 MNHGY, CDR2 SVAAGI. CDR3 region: CASSYSAGTGGGSPLHF. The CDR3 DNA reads TGTGCCAGCAGTTACTCCGCCGGGACAGGGGGCGGTTCACCCCTCCACTTT.

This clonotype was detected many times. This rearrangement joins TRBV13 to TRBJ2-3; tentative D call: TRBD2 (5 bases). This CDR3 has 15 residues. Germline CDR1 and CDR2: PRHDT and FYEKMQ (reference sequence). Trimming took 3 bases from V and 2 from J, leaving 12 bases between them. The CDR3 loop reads CASSFRASPTDTQYF. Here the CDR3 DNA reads TGTGCCAGCAGCTTTAGGGCTAGCCCCACAGATACGCAGTATTTT.

The chain's CDR3 is CASSRGWIADEQYF. In DNA, the CDR3 is TGTGCCAGCAGCCGGGGCTGGATAGCTGACGAGCAGTACTTC. The chain has TRBV7-8 and TRBJ2-7, with D tentatively TRBD1 or TRBD2 (5 bases each). In germline, CDR1 is SGHVS, CDR2 FQNEAQ. This CDR3 has 14 amino acids. V gave up 5 bases and J gave up 5 bases, with 16 bases separating them.

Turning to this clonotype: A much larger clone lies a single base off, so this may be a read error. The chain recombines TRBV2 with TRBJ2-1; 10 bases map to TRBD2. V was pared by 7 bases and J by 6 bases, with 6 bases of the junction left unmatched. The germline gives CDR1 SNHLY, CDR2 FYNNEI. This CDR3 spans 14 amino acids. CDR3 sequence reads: CASKELAGTNEQFF. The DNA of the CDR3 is TGTGCCAGCAAGGAACTAGCGGGAACCAATGAGCAGTTCTTC.

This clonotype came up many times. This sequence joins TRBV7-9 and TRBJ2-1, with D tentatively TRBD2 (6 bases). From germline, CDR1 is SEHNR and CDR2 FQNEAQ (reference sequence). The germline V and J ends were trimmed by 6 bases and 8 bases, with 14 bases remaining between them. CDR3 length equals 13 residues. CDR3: CASRLAGGHEQFF. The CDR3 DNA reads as TGTGCCAGCAGACTAGCTGGCGGACATGAGCAGTTCTTC.

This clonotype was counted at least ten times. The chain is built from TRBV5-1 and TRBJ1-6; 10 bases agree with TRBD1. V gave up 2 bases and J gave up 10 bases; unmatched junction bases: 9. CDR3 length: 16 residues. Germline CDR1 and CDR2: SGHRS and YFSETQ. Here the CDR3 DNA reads TGCGCCAGCAGCTTCCGGGACAGGGGAGCGAGATCACCCCTCCACTTT. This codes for CASSFRDRGARSPLHF.

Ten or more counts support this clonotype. In DNA form, the CDR3 reads TGTGCCAGCAGCCCCCCCCCTAGCAGGGCGTTCGATGAGCAGTTCTTC. Residues: CASSPPPSRAFDEQFF. The V call is TRBV11-1, the J call TRBJ2-1; D might be TRBD1 or TRBD2, each matching 5 bases. The CDR3 has 16 residues. Trimming stripped 5 bases from V and 8 bases from J, with 22 bases between. From germline, CDR1 is SGHAT and CDR2 FQDESV (reference sequence).

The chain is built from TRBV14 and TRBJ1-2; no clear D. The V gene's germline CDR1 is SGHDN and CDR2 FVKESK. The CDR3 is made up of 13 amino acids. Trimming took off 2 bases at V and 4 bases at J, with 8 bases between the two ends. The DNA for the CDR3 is TGTGCCAGCAGCCAAACCAGGCTCTATGGCTACACCTTC. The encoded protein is CASSQTRLYGYTF.

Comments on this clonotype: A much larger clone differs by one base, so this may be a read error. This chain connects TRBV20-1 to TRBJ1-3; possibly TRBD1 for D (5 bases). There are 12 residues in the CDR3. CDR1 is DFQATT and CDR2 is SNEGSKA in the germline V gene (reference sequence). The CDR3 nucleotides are TGCAGTCCCAGGGACCAGGAAAACACCCTATATTTT. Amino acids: CSPRDQENTLYF.

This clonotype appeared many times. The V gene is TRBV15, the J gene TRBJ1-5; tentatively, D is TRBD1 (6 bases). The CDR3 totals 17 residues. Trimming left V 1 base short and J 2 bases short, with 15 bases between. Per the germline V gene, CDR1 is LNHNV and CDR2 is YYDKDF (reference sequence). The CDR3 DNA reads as TGTGCCACCAGCAGAGTCGTGGGGGCGCAAGGCAATCAGCCCCAGCATTTT. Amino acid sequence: CATSRVVGAQGNQPQHF.

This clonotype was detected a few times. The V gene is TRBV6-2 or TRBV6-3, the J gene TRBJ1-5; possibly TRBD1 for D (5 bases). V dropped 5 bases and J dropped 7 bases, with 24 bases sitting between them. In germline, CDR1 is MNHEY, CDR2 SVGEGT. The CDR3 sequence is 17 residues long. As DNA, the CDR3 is TGTGCCAGCAGTGAATCCACGACAGATGCCTTTGGGCAGCCCCAGCATTTT. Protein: CASSESTTDAFGQPQHF.

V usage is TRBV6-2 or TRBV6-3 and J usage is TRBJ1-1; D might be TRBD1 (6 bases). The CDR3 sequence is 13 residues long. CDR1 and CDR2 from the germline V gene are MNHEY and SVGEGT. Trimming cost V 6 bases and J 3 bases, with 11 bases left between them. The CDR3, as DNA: TGTGCCAGCAGGCCGGACAGTCACACTGAAGCTTTCTTT. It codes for CASRPDSHTEAFF.

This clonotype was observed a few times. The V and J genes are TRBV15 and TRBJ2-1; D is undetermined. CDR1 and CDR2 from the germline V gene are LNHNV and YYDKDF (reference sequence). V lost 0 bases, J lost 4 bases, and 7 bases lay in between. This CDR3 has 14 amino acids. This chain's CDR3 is CATSRDQGYNEQFF. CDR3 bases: TGTGCCACCAGCAGAGATCAAGGGTACAATGAGCAGTTCTTC.

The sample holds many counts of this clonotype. For the CDR3, the DNA is TGTGCCAGCAGAGGAGGACTAGCGGTCTACAATGAGCAGTTCTTC. The encoded protein is CASRGGLAVYNEQFF. This chain links TRBV6-1 with TRBJ2-1; 10 bases fit TRBD2. The CDR3 totals 15 residues. Germline assignment: CDR1 MNHNS and CDR2 SASEGT. Unmatched junction bases numbered 5, after V lost 6 bases and J lost 3 bases.

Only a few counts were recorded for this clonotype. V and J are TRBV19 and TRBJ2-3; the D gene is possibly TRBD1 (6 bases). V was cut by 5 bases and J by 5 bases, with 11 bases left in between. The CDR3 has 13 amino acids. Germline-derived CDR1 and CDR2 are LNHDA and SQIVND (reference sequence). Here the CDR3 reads CASSGRGQDTQYF. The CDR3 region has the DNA TGTGCCAGTAGTGGTAGGGGACAAGATACGCAGTATTTT.

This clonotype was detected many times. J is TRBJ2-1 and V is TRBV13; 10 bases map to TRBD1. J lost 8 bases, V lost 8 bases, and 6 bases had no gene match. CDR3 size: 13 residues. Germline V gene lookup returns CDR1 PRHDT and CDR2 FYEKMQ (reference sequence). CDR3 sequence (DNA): TGTGCCAGCCTAGGACAGGGGGGAGATGAGCAGTTCTTC. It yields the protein CASLGQGGDEQFF. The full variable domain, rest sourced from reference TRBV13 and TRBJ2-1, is AAGVIQSPRHLIKEKRETATLKCYPIPRHDTVYWYQQGPGQDPQFLISFYEKMQSDKGSIPDRFSAQQFSDYHSELNMSSLELGDSALYFCASLGQGGDEQFFGPGTRLTVL.

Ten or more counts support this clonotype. The CDR3 is CASSLDFGGNEQFF. Here the CDR3 DNA reads TGTGCCAGCAGCTTAGATTTCGGGGGAAATGAGCAGTTCTTC. The rearrangement links TRBV7-9 to TRBJ2-1, with D perhaps matching TRBD2 (6 bases). Trimming cost V 1 base and J 7 bases, with 11 bases left between them. There are 14 residues in the CDR3. CDR1 and CDR2 (germline): SEHNR, FQNEAQ (reference sequence).